This T cell receptor (beta chain) was found in a study of T cells in Graves' hyperthyroidism and ophthalmopathy. Study outcomes and limitations: Separation of ophthalmopathy from stable hyperthyroidism was achieved by a 13 V-J model. The model predicted ophthalmopathy a median around 6 months before onset. Blood held most thyroid clonotypes expanded above 0.001 frequency.

Details on this clonotype: As yet, its antigen is unknown.

Patients affected by ophthalmopathy presented a Clinical Activity Score of at least 3, a NOSPECS grade of at least 4, and disease duration below 3 months. RNA transcripts served as the template for amplifying TCR beta CDR3 regions. Primed by the HTBI set, a first-round RT-PCR was run on the TCR CDR3. Each CDR3 protein is one row after TCRdb ran MiXCR on the multiplex PCR reads. The sample contains 500,000 or so distinct CDR3 sequences, about 16% of which appear only once. This sequence originates from a woman aged 30 to 39 with Graves' ophthalmopathy. Input material: blood.

The DNA for the CDR3 is TGTGCCTGGACCGTGACTTTGAACACCGGGGAGCTGTTTTTT. Translated, it gives CAWTVTLNTGELFF. V gene TRBV30 combines with J gene TRBJ2-2; D is unresolved. This CDR3 is 14 amino acids long. Germline V gene sequence: CDR1 GTSNPN, CDR2 SVGIG (reference sequence). V was pared by 4 bases and J by 1 base, with 10 bases between.